The clone carrying this T cell receptor beta chain came up once. What it binds is not known. Reverse transcription of 0.5 to 1 ug RNA used random hexamers. TCRdb reprocessed the immunoSEQ multiplex PCR reads via MiXCR and lists one record per CDR3 protein. The sample yields some 58,000 distinct CDR3 sequences, more than 85% seen once. The sample is drawn from a study of CD8 T cells in Susac syndrome. Overall study findings and caveats: The peak of CD8+ clonal expansion in Susac was seen in TEMRA cells and active patients. Total CD8+ and CD8+ TEMRA repertoires contained approximately 16 and five Susac-specific public clones, respectively.

The receptor was derived from a human donor with Susac syndrome. Sequenced sample: CD8+ T cells from PBMCs.

The chain's CDR3 is CATSDWLLGNAASNYEQYF. The CDR3 nucleotides are TGTGCCACCAGTGATTGGCTGCTTGGAAACGCCGCATCAAACTACGAGCAGTACTTC. This chain joins TRBV24-1 and TRBJ2-7, with D unresolved. This CDR3 comprises 19 residues. Germline values: CDR1 KGHDR, CDR2 SFDVKD. The V end lost 2 bases, the J end lost 3 bases, and 25 bases lay between the germline ends.